The clone carrying this T cell receptor (beta chain) occurred a few times. Its antigen is currently unknown. Time point defined: cycle 4 day 1 (C4D1), after less than 7 weeks of nivolumab. After autologous stem cell transplantation all patients relapsed, and prior brentuximab vedotin exposure differed between cohorts. The CDR3 sequence is 14 residues long. V lost 5 bases to trimming and J lost 6 bases, with 18 bases between them. Germline V gene sequence: CDR1 SGHRS, CDR2 YFSETQ. These data originate in a study of PD-1 blockade in classical Hodgkin lymphoma. The table came from immunoSEQ multiplex PCR; TCRdb's copy has only in-frame clones and leaves some out. The sample has roughly 39,000 clones, 77% seen once. Findings and caveats of the study: Newly diagnosed patients were reported to exhibit reduced baseline TCR diversity relative to healthy donors. Nivolumab starters within 1 year of ASCT were excluded. Complete responders matched newly diagnosed patients in baseline diversity.

Sample: peripheral blood mononuclear cells (PBMCs), taken before the fourth cycle of nivolumab. This TCR came from a human donor with classical Hodgkin lymphoma. The genes are TRBV5-1 and TRBJ2-7, with a possible D match to TRBD1 (6 bases). In DNA form, the CDR3 reads TGCGCCAGCAGGAGCACACAGGGAACAGGCGAGCAGTACTTC. It encodes CASRSTQGTGEQYF.